The rows below give T cell receptor beta chains drawn from one sample of a study of identical twins. TCRdb called the 5' RACE reads again in MiXCR, with one record for every CDR3 protein. The sample lists fewer than 250,000 distinct CDR3 sequences, 6.5% to 9% occurring once. The data were also submitted as part of a second study, on yellow fever vaccine responses in identical twins.

Sequenced input: CD8+ T cells sorted from blood. Receptors were obtained from a woman under 30 in good health. CDR3s include the opening cysteine and the closing phenylalanine or tryptophan. The D gene is left open where the match is weak. Clone size, where shown, is once, few, many, or a class for clones that have expanded.

TRBJ2-3,few,.,TRBV14,TGTGCCAGCAGCCCAAGGCCCGGAGTCGGCCGCACAGATACGCAGTATTTT,CASSPRPGVGRTDTQYF
TRBJ2-7,many,.,TRBV29-1,TGCAGCGTTGAAGAAAGGCCCTACGAGCAGTACTTC,CSVEERPYEQYF
TRBJ1-4,few,.,TRBV20-1,TGCAGTGCTCGTCCTGTTAATGAAAAACTGTTTTTT,CSARPVNEKLFF
TRBJ1-1,many,.,TRBV7-9,TGTGCCAGCATCTTGAACACTGAAGCTTTCTTT,CASILNTEAFF
TRBJ2-5,few,.,TRBV27,TGTGCCAGCAGTTTGAACTACCAAGAGACCCAGTACTTC,CASSLNYQETQYF
TRBJ1-1,.,.,TRBV6-5,TGTGCCAGCAGTTACTCGCCGGGACACGAAGCTTTCTTT,CASSYSPGHEAFF
TRBJ2-1,few,.,TRBV6-5,TGTGCCAGCAGTTACTCCATGGGACGAGTCTCCTACAATGAGCAGTTCTTC,CASSYSMGRVSYNEQFF
TRBJ2-1,.,TRBD2,TRBV6-1,TGTGCCAGCAGCGTAGCGGGGGGACTCTCCTACAATGAGCAGTTCTTC,CASSVAGGLSYNEQFF
TRBJ2-1,many,.,TRBV29-1,TGCAGCGTCTTAGACGTCCACTCTAGCAATGAGCAGTTCTTC,CSVLDVHSSNEQFF
TRBJ2-7,many,.,TRBV6-1,TGTGCCAGCAGTCCTGGGACATCCTTCTCCTACGAGCAGTACTTC,CASSPGTSFSYEQYF
TRBJ2-1,.,.,TRBV28,TGTGCCAGCAGTTTAAATCGGGTAACGGGACAGTTCTTC,CASSLNRVTGQFF